These T cell receptor beta chains were read from a single sample in a study of blood T cell repertoires in COVID-19. Measured with immunoSEQ multiplex PCR; TCRdb has only the in-frame clones, and not every one. The table includes 120,000 to 150,000 clones, around nine tenths detected once. The sample consisted of PBMCs or T cells enriched from blood (not recorded which). The receptors originated from a woman aged 25 to 39 with acute COVID-19. Both conserved end residues are part of each CDR3. Each record gives: J gene, V gene, D gene, clone size, CDR3 protein, CDR3 DNA. A D gene is named only where the DNA matches it firmly. Clone size is given for some rows only: seen once, a few or many times, or a class if the clone is expanded.

j_gene: TRBJ2-7
v_gene: TRBV7-9
d_gene: TRBD2
abundance: few
CDR3aa: CASSLGLAGDTYEQYF
CDR3nt: TGTGCCAGCAGCCTGGGACTAGCGGGGGATACCTACGAGCAGTACTTC

j_gene: TRBJ2-5
v_gene: TRBV1
d_gene: .
abundance: .
CDR3aa: CTSSRPSAGETQYF
CDR3nt: TGCACCAGCAGCCGACCGAGCGCGGGAGAGACCCAGTACTTC

j_gene: TRBJ2-7
v_gene: TRBV4-1
d_gene: TRBD2
abundance: .
CDR3aa: CASSPQDLVAGATSYEQYF
CDR3nt: TGCGCCAGCAGCCCGCAAGACTTGGTAGCGGGGGCAACCTCCTACGAGCAGTACTTC

j_gene: TRBJ2-3
v_gene: TRBV30
d_gene: .
abundance: .
CDR3aa: CAWSVGVAVSTDTQYF
CDR3nt: TGTGCCTGGAGTGTAGGGGTAGCGGTAAGCACAGATACGCAGTATTTT

j_gene: TRBJ2-7
v_gene: TRBV30
d_gene: .
abundance: .
CDR3aa: CAWSFSARDEQYF
CDR3nt: TGTGCCTGGAGTTTCAGCGCCCGCGACGAGCAGTACTTC

j_gene: TRBJ2-7
v_gene: TRBV30
d_gene: TRBD2
abundance: .
CDR3aa: CAWSRPGGGATYEQYF
CDR3nt: TGTGCCTGGAGTCGCCCGGGGGGAGGTGCCACCTACGAGCAGTACTTC

j_gene: TRBJ1-3
v_gene: TRBV10-3
d_gene: .
abundance: .
CDR3aa: CAIRDTGNTIYF
CDR3nt: TGTGCCATCAGAGATACAGGAAACACCATATATTTT

j_gene: TRBJ1-2
v_gene: TRBV27
d_gene: .
abundance: .
CDR3aa: CASSLVGGEGYTF
CDR3nt: TGTGCCAGCAGTTTAGTAGGAGGGGAGGGCTACACCTTC

j_gene: TRBJ2-1
v_gene: TRBV11-1
d_gene: .
abundance: once
CDR3aa: CASSRDWEQFF
CDR3nt: TGTGCCAGCAGCCGGGACTGGGAGCAGTTCTTC

j_gene: TRBJ1-1
v_gene: TRBV7-9
d_gene: .
abundance: .
CDR3aa: CASSLTELTEAFF
CDR3nt: TGTGCCAGCAGCTTGACAGAGCTTACTGAAGCTTTCTTT

j_gene: TRBJ2-1
v_gene: TRBV4-3
d_gene: TRBD2
abundance: medium-sized
CDR3aa: CASSQGTSGDYNEQFF
CDR3nt: TGCGCCAGCAGCCAAGGAACTAGCGGGGATTACAATGAGCAGTTCTTC

j_gene: TRBJ1-5
v_gene: TRBV28
d_gene: .
abundance: few
CDR3aa: CASIGQGNQPQHF
CDR3nt: TGTGCCAGCATAGGCCAGGGCAATCAGCCCCAGCATTTT

j_gene: TRBJ2-7
v_gene: TRBV28
d_gene: .
abundance: once
CDR3aa: CASSPSSATSYEQYF
CDR3nt: TGTGCCAGCAGTCCGTCTAGCGCCACTTCCTACGAGCAGTACTTC

j_gene: TRBJ2-1
v_gene: TRBV9
d_gene: .
abundance: once
CDR3aa: CASSVEGAPYNEQFF
CDR3nt: TGTGCCAGCAGCGTAGAAGGGGCCCCCTACAATGAGCAGTTCTTC

j_gene: TRBJ1-2
v_gene: TRBV6-2/TRBV6-3
d_gene: TRBD1
abundance: .
CDR3aa: CASSQDRSLNYGYTF
CDR3nt: TGTGCCAGCAGCCAGGACAGGTCACTAAACTATGGCTACACCTTC

j_gene: TRBJ2-5
v_gene: TRBV7-2
d_gene: .
abundance: .
CDR3aa: CASSVGLTQETQYF
CDR3nt: TGTGCCAGCAGCGTGGGACTTACCCAAGAGACCCAGTACTTC

j_gene: TRBJ2-1
v_gene: TRBV7-2
d_gene: TRBD2
abundance: .
CDR3aa: CASSLRLAGASSYNEQFF
CDR3nt: TGTGCCAGCAGCTTACGACTAGCGGGAGCCTCTTCCTACAATGAGCAGTTCTTC

j_gene: TRBJ2-1
v_gene: TRBV15
d_gene: TRBD2
abundance: .
CDR3aa: CATSRLSSGGRNEQFF
CDR3nt: TGTGCCACCAGCAGACTCTCTAGCGGGGGGCGCAATGAGCAGTTCTTC

j_gene: TRBJ2-2
v_gene: TRBV6-2/TRBV6-3
d_gene: TRBD2
abundance: .
CDR3aa: CASSPGLALTGELFF
CDR3nt: TGTGCCAGCAGCCCGGGACTAGCCTTAACCGGGGAGCTGTTTTTT

j_gene: TRBJ2-7
v_gene: TRBV25-1
d_gene: .
abundance: .
CDR3aa: CASTSGTYEQYF
CDR3nt: TGTGCCAGCACCTCGGGGACATACGAGCAGTACTTC

j_gene: TRBJ2-7
v_gene: TRBV9
d_gene: TRBD1
abundance: .
CDR3aa: CASSPRGTGVYEQYF
CDR3nt: TGTGCCAGCAGCCCAAGGGGGACAGGGGTCTACGAGCAGTACTTC

j_gene: TRBJ2-1
v_gene: TRBV18
d_gene: TRBD2
abundance: few
CDR3aa: CASSRGLAENNEQFF
CDR3nt: TGTGCCAGCTCCCGGGGACTAGCGGAGAACAATGAGCAGTTCTTC

j_gene: TRBJ2-3
v_gene: TRBV27
d_gene: .
abundance: .
CDR3aa: CASSLAGAVTSTDTQYF
CDR3nt: TGTGCCAGCAGTTTAGCGGGGGCCGTTACTAGCACAGATACGCAGTATTTT

j_gene: TRBJ1-6
v_gene: TRBV30
d_gene: .
abundance: .
CDR3aa: CASTQGYNSPLHF
CDR3nt: TGTGCTTCAACTCAGGGATATAATTCACCCCTCCACTTT

j_gene: TRBJ2-1
v_gene: TRBV5-1
d_gene: .
abundance: once
CDR3aa: CASRISFSSYNEQFF
CDR3nt: TGCGCCAGCAGAATTAGCTTTAGCTCCTACAATGAGCAGTTCTTC

j_gene: TRBJ2-2
v_gene: TRBV6-1
d_gene: .
abundance: .
CDR3aa: CASSDFGGARELFF
CDR3nt: TGTGCCAGCAGTGATTTTGGAGGGGCCAGGGAGCTGTTTTTT

j_gene: TRBJ1-2
v_gene: TRBV7-2
d_gene: .
abundance: .
CDR3aa: CASTLLVLAGYGYTF
CDR3nt: TGTGCCAGCACGCTCCTGGTCCTGGCGGGTTACGGCTACACCTTC

j_gene: TRBJ1-4
v_gene: TRBV30
d_gene: .
abundance: .
CDR3aa: CACHPGDNEKLFF
CDR3nt: TGTGCCTGCCACCCAGGGGATAATGAAAAACTGTTTTTT

j_gene: TRBJ1-4
v_gene: TRBV30
d_gene: TRBD1
abundance: .
CDR3aa: CAWSGGAIQGLNEKLFF
CDR3nt: TGTGCCTGGAGTGGAGGGGCTATACAGGGGTTGAATGAAAAACTGTTTTTT

j_gene: TRBJ2-7
v_gene: TRBV4-2
d_gene: .
abundance: .
CDR3aa: CASSQDRGYEQYF
CDR3nt: TGTGCCAGCAGCCAAGATAGGGGTTACGAGCAGTACTTC

j_gene: TRBJ1-2
v_gene: TRBV10-3
d_gene: TRBD1
abundance: .
CDR3aa: CAISDGTGMGYTF
CDR3nt: TGTGCCATCAGTGACGGGACAGGGATGGGCTACACCTTC

j_gene: TRBJ2-7
v_gene: TRBV5-1
d_gene: TRBD2
abundance: .
CDR3aa: CASSLETAAGGMYEQYF
CDR3nt: TGCGCCAGCAGCCTGGAGACCGCAGCGGGAGGGATGTACGAGCAGTACTTC

j_gene: TRBJ1-5
v_gene: TRBV19
d_gene: .
abundance: .
CDR3aa: CASRQADQPQHF
CDR3nt: TGTGCCAGTAGACAGGCCGATCAGCCCCAGCATTTT

j_gene: TRBJ1-1
v_gene: TRBV2
d_gene: .
abundance: .
CDR3aa: CASKIKGDTEAFF
CDR3nt: TGTGCCAGCAAAATAAAAGGGGACACTGAAGCTTTCTTT

j_gene: TRBJ2-1
v_gene: TRBV5-4
d_gene: TRBD2
abundance: few
CDR3aa: CASSLAGLLAGGNEQFF
CDR3nt: TGTGCCAGCAGCTTGGCCGGTTTGCTAGCGGGAGGTAATGAGCAGTTCTTC

j_gene: TRBJ2-1
v_gene: TRBV7-9
d_gene: TRBD1
abundance: .
CDR3aa: CASSLATGAPDEQFF
CDR3nt: TGTGCCAGCAGCTTAGCTACAGGGGCTCCGGATGAGCAGTTCTTC

j_gene: TRBJ2-7
v_gene: TRBV7-9
d_gene: TRBD2
abundance: .
CDR3aa: CASSPARASGSYEQYF
CDR3nt: TGTGCCAGCAGCCCAGCGCGGGCTAGCGGGAGTTACGAGCAGTACTTC

j_gene: TRBJ1-5
v_gene: TRBV19
d_gene: TRBD1
abundance: few
CDR3aa: CASSIVGQGMAYSNQPQHF
CDR3nt: TGTGCCAGTAGTATAGTCGGACAGGGGATGGCCTATAGCAATCAGCCCCAGCATTTT

j_gene: TRBJ2-1
v_gene: TRBV15
d_gene: TRBD1
abundance: few
CDR3aa: CATSRDRTGGDEQFF
CDR3nt: TGTGCCACCAGCAGAGATCGGACAGGGGGCGATGAGCAGTTCTTC

j_gene: TRBJ2-3
v_gene: TRBV6-4
d_gene: TRBD2
abundance: .
CDR3aa: CASSDSLAGGLDTQYF
CDR3nt: TGTGCCAGCAGTGACTCACTAGCGGGAGGCTTAGATACGCAGTATTTT

j_gene: TRBJ2-7
v_gene: TRBV7-8
d_gene: TRBD2
abundance: .
CDR3aa: CASSLRLAMGGGYEQYF
CDR3nt: TGTGCCAGCAGCTTACGACTAGCCATGGGGGGAGGCTACGAGCAGTACTTC

j_gene: TRBJ1-1
v_gene: TRBV7-2
d_gene: TRBD1
abundance: .
CDR3aa: CASSRTGPEAFF
CDR3nt: TGTGCCAGCAGCCGGACAGGGCCCGAAGCTTTCTTT

j_gene: TRBJ1-6
v_gene: TRBV4-3
d_gene: .
abundance: once
CDR3aa: CASSQDSHGNSPLHF
CDR3nt: TGCGCCAGCAGCCAAGACTCCCACGGTAATTCACCCCTCCACTTT

j_gene: TRBJ1-2
v_gene: TRBV6-2/TRBV6-3
d_gene: TRBD1
abundance: .
CDR3aa: CASSRTGYGYTF
CDR3nt: TGTGCCAGCAGCCGGACAGGGTATGGCTACACCTTC

j_gene: TRBJ2-2
v_gene: TRBV15
d_gene: TRBD2
abundance: .
CDR3aa: CATSSGTSATGELFF
CDR3nt: TGTGCCACCAGCTCCGGGACTAGCGCGACCGGGGAGCTGTTTTTT